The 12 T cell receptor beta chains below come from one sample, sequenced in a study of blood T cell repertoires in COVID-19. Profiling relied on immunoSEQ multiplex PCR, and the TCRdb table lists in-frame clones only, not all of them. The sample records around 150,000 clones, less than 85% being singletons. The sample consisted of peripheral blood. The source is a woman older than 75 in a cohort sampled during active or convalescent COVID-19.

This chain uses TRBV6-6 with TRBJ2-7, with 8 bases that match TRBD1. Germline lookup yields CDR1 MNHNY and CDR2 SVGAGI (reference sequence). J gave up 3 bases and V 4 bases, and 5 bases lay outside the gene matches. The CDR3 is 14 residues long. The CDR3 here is CASSFRDRNYEQYF. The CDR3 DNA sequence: TGTGCCAGCAGTTTCCGGGACAGGAACTACGAGCAGTACTTC.

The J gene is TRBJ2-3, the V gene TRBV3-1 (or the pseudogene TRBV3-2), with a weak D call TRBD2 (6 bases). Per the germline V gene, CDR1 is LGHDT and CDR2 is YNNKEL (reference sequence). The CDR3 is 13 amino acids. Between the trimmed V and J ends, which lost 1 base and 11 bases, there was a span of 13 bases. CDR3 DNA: TGTGCCAGCAGCCAAGTGCCGACTAGTGGGCAGTATTTT. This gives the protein CASSQVPTSGQYF.

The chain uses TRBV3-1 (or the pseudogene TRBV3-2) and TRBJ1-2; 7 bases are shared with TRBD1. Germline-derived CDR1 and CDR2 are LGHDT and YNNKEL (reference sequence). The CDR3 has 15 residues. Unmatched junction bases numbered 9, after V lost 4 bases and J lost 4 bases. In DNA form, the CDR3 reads TGTGCCAGCAGCCCCTGGCAGGGGGTGGGCTATGGCTACACCTTC. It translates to CASSPWQGVGYGYTF.

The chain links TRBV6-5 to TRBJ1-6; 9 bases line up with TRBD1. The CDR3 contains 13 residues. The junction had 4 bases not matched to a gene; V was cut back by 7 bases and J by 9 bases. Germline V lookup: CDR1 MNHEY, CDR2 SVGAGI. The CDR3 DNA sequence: TGTGCCAGCACGGACAGGGGACTTTCACCCCTCCACTTT. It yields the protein CASTDRGLSPLHF.

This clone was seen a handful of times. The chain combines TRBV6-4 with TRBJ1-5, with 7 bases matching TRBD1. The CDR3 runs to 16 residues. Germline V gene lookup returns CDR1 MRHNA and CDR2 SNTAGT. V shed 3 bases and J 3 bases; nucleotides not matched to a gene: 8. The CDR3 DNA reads TGTGCCAGCAGTGATCACAGGGGAGTGGTCAATCAGCCCCAGCATTTT. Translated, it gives CASSDHRGVVNQPQHF.

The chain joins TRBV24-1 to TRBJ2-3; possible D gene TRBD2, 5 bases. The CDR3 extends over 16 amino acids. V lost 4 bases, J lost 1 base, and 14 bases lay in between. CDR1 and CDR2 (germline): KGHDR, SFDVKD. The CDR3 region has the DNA TGTGCCACCAGTGACTCCGCAGACGGGGGCACAGATACGCAGTATTTT. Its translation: CATSDSADGGTDTQYF.

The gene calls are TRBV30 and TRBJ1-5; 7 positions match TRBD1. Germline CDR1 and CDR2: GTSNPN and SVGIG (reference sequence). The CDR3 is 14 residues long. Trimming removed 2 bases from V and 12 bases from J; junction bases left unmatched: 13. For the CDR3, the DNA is TGTGCCTGGAGTACTGGGACAGCCAAACCCGGCCAGCATTTT. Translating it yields CAWSTGTAKPGQHF.

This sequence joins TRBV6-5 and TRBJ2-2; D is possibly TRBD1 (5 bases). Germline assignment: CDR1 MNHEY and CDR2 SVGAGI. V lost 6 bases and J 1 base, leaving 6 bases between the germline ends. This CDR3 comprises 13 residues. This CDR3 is CASSGQNTGELFF. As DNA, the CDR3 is TGTGCCAGCAGCGGACAGAACACCGGGGAGCTGTTTTTT.

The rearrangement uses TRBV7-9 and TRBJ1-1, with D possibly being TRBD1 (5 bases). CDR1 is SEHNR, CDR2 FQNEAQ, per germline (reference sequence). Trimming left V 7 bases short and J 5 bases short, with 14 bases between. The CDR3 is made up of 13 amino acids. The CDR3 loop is CASTRLGGTEAFF. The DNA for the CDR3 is TGTGCCAGCACCCGGTTGGGGGGGACTGAAGCTTTCTTT.

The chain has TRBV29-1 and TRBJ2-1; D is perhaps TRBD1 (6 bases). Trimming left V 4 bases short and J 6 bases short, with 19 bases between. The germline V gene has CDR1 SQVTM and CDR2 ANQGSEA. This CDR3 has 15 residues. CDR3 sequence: CSVGLRGRWINEQFF. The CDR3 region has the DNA TGCAGCGTTGGCCTCAGGGGTCGGTGGATCAATGAGCAGTTCTTC.

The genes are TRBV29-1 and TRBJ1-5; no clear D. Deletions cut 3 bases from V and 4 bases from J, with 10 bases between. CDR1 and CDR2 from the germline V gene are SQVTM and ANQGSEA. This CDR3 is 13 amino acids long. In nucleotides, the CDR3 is TGCAGCGTTGATGTGGGCAGTAATCAGCCCCAGCATTTT. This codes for CSVDVGSNQPQHF.

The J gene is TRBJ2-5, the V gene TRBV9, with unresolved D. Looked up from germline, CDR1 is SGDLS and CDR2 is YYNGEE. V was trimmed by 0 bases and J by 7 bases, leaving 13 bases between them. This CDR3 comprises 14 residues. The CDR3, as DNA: TGTGCCAGCAGCGTAGTCGCTCTCCGAGGGACCCAGTACTTC. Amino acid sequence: CASSVVALRGTQYF.